What follows is one T cell receptor (beta chain) and its context. Its recognized antigen is unknown. No quality values exist for individual bases; no much larger clone is one base distant. The data were taken from a study of T-cell reconstitution after alpha-beta-depleted transplantation in children (dated by TCRdb to 2016 to 2017). Turning to the overall study: T-cell immune reconstitution after TCRalphabeta/CD19-depleted allogeneic hematopoietic cell transplantation in children was quantitatively tracked in the study by means of TCR repertoire profiling. Overall results and qualifications from the work: The apparently early recovery of alphabetaT-cell counts about two months after transplant reportedly depended on only several hundred rapidly expanded clones that came from non-depleted graft cells. Over the following months the frequencies of hyperexpanded clones went down, and after one year T-cell counts and TCRbeta diversity were mostly credited to newly produced T cells. The high TCRbeta diversity at day 60 in some patients was ascribed to recipient T cells and intrathymic progenitors that had survived conditioning.

Library preparation employed PCR. The listed sequencing device is Illumina HiSeq 2500. Molecular barcoding was employed in the preparation of TCR libraries, with unique molecular identifiers being used to normalize TCRbeta repertoire quantification. Using fastp at Q25 and MiXCR, TCRdb reprocessed the public reads and kept productive beta chains. Rows with one shared CDR3 protein collapse into an entry with the most common genes and DNA. Recorded for this sample are around 600,000 distinct CDR3 sequences; under 30% of them occurred a single time. Less than 15% of the sample goes to the ten largest clones. The treatment or condition label, read with the paper, signifies: allogeneic hematopoietic cell transplantation with graft depleted of TCRalphabeta T cells and CD19 B cells. Transplant recipients were children who received TCRalphabeta/CD19-depleted allogeneic hematopoietic cell grafts. This clonotype was obtained from a boy less than two years old who had a stem cell transplant for acute myeloid leukemia, so the T cells may come from the graft donor. The sequencing here drew on PBMCs, mostly from graft donor cells, taken 360 days after TCRalphabeta/CD19-depleted stem cell transplant.

The nucleotide sequence is given as TGTGCCAGCAGCTTAGCGTGGGGACAGGGTAATAGGGAGACCCAGTACTTC. It is translated as CASSLAWGQGNRETQYF. The V and J segments used are TRBV7-8 and TRBJ2-5; 9 middle bases align to TRBD1. Counted from cysteine to phenylalanine, this CDR3 has 17 amino acids. Only the CDR3 region is kept as DNA, spanning 51 bases read in frame from base 1. Via the germline V gene, CDR1 is SGHVS and CDR2 FQNEAQ. V lost 0 bases and J lost 5 bases, and the count of bases not matched to a germline gene is 10.